The entry that follows covers one T cell receptor (beta chain) sequence. The table came from immunoSEQ multiplex PCR; TCRdb's copy has only in-frame clones and leaves some out. This sample has some 100,000 clones, with roughly 89% found just once. The CDR3 contains 19 residues. CDR1 and CDR2 (germline): MGHRA, YSYEKL. The V end lost 5 bases, the J end lost 2 bases, and 28 bases lay between the germline ends. This sample is drawn from a study of control samples from healthy donors and cancer patients. V and J are TRBV4-1 and TRBJ2-7; tentatively, D is TRBD1 (6 bases). The sequenced material came from blood. This sequence was found in a woman aged 45 to 65 in good health. The CDR3, as DNA: TGCGCCAGCAGCGCCCTTCTTGATCGGCCGGACAGAAGAACCTACGAGCAGTACTTC. Translation gives CASSALLDRPDRRTYEQYF.